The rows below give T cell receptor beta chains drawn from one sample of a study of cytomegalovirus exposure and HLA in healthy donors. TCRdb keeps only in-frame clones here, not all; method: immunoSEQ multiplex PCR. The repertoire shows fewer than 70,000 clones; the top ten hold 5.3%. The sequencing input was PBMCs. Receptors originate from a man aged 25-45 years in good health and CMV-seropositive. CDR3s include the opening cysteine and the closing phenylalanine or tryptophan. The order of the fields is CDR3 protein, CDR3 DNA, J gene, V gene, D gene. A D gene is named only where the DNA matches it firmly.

CDR3aa: CASRPAGTGAYGYTF
CDR3nt: TGTGCCAGCAGACCTGCCGGGACAGGAGCCTATGGCTACACCTTC
j_gene: TRBJ1-2
v_gene: TRBV7-9
d_gene: TRBD1

CDR3aa: CASSQGQTTNEKLFF
CDR3nt: TGCGCCAGCAGCCAGGGACAGACAACTAATGAAAAACTGTTTTTT
j_gene: TRBJ1-4
v_gene: TRBV4-1
d_gene: TRBD1

CDR3aa: CASSLAGTGGYEQYF
CDR3nt: TGTGCCAGCAGTTTGGCCGGGACAGGGGGCTACGAGCAGTACTTC
j_gene: TRBJ2-7
v_gene: TRBV6-1
d_gene: TRBD1

CDR3aa: CASSPLAGGLEQYF
CDR3nt: TGTGCCAGCAGCCCTCTAGCGGGGGGGCTGGAGCAGTACTTC
j_gene: TRBJ2-7
v_gene: TRBV7-3
d_gene: TRBD2

CDR3aa: CASSPLGQTNTEAFF
CDR3nt: TGTGCCAGCTCACCGTTGGGGCAGACAAACACTGAAGCTTTCTTT
j_gene: TRBJ1-1
v_gene: TRBV18
d_gene: .

CDR3aa: CSVENRVNTEAFF
CDR3nt: TGCAGCGTTGAAAACAGGGTGAACACTGAAGCTTTCTTT
j_gene: TRBJ1-1
v_gene: TRBV29-1
d_gene: .

CDR3aa: CATSRDQGSGSYEQYF
CDR3nt: TGTGCCACCAGCAGAGATCAGGGTTCTGGGTCCTACGAGCAGTACTTC
j_gene: TRBJ2-7
v_gene: TRBV15
d_gene: .

CDR3aa: CASSQDLRQNTEAFF
CDR3nt: TGTGCCAGCAGCCAAGATCTTCGACAGAACACTGAAGCTTTCTTT
j_gene: TRBJ1-1
v_gene: TRBV14
d_gene: .

CDR3aa: CASNPGTATYEQYF
CDR3nt: TGTGCCAGCAATCCCGGGACAGCCACCTACGAGCAGTACTTC
j_gene: TRBJ2-7
v_gene: TRBV2
d_gene: TRBD1

CDR3aa: CASSIRDRAYSGANVLTF
CDR3nt: TGTGCCAGTAGTATCAGGGACAGGGCTTATTCTGGGGCCAACGTCCTGACTTTC
j_gene: TRBJ2-6
v_gene: TRBV19
d_gene: TRBD1

CDR3aa: CASSPTGADATEAFF
CDR3nt: TGTGCCAGCAGTCCTACAGGGGCCGATGCCACTGAAGCTTTCTTT
j_gene: TRBJ1-1
v_gene: TRBV6-6
d_gene: TRBD1

CDR3aa: CASSPLPGQGVVDTEAFF
CDR3nt: TGTGCCAGCAGCCCCCTTCCGGGACAGGGGGTCGTGGACACTGAAGCTTTCTTT
j_gene: TRBJ1-1
v_gene: TRBV5-6
d_gene: TRBD1

CDR3aa: CASSLTRVDGYTF
CDR3nt: TGTGCCAGCAGCTTGACCAGGGTAGATGGCTACACCTTC
j_gene: TRBJ1-2
v_gene: TRBV5-1
d_gene: .

CDR3aa: CAWASGTGDSPLHF
CDR3nt: TGTGCCTGGGCCTCCGGGACAGGGGACTCACCCCTCCACTTT
j_gene: TRBJ1-6
v_gene: TRBV30
d_gene: TRBD1

CDR3aa: CASSRFFGIADDSSYNEQFF
CDR3nt: TGTGCCAGCAGCAGGTTTTTCGGAATAGCGGACGACAGCTCCTACAATGAGCAGTTCTTC
j_gene: TRBJ2-1
v_gene: TRBV11-3
d_gene: .

CDR3aa: CASSLVAGGNNEQFF
CDR3nt: TGTGCCAGCAGCTTGGTAGCGGGGGGGAACAATGAGCAGTTCTTC
j_gene: TRBJ2-1
v_gene: TRBV7-3
d_gene: TRBD2

CDR3aa: CAWSVFNSNEQFF
CDR3nt: TGTGCCTGGAGTGTCTTTAACAGCAATGAGCAGTTCTTC
j_gene: TRBJ2-1
v_gene: TRBV30
d_gene: .

CDR3aa: CAWSVLGAWGEQFF
CDR3nt: TGTGCCTGGAGTGTATTGGGGGCGTGGGGTGAGCAGTTCTTC
j_gene: TRBJ2-1
v_gene: TRBV30
d_gene: .

CDR3aa: CSVDGDRDTEAFF
CDR3nt: TGCAGCGTTGACGGGGACAGGGATACTGAAGCTTTCTTT
j_gene: TRBJ1-1
v_gene: TRBV29-1
d_gene: TRBD1

CDR3aa: CASSREGLAGHSDNEQFF
CDR3nt: TGTGCCAGCAGTCGGGAGGGGCTAGCGGGACACTCCGACAATGAGCAGTTCTTC
j_gene: TRBJ2-1
v_gene: TRBV4-2
d_gene: TRBD2

CDR3aa: CASSLGYGGTEAFF
CDR3nt: TGCGCCAGCAGCTTGGGATACGGGGGGACTGAAGCTTTCTTT
j_gene: TRBJ1-1
v_gene: TRBV5-1
d_gene: .